These 2 T cell receptor beta chains came from one sample sequenced in a study of blood T cell repertoires in COVID-19. Produced via immunoSEQ multiplex PCR; TCRdb's table is partial and in-frame only. There are about 64,000 clones in the sample; more than 70% occur only once, and approximately 3.9% lies in the top ten. The sample was peripheral blood. These receptors were obtained from a man aged 65 to 79 with acute or convalescent COVID-19.

The chain recombines TRBV3-1 (or the pseudogene TRBV3-2) with TRBJ1-3; perhaps TRBD1 as D (5 bases). V gave up 1 base and J gave up 5 bases, with 9 bases separating them. The germline V gene encodes CDR1 LGHDT and CDR2 YNNKEL (reference sequence). CDR3 length: 14 residues. CDR3 sequence: CASSQGGERNTIYF. The CDR3 DNA reads TGTGCCAGCAGCCAAGGGGGGGAGAGAAACACCATATATTTT.

The chain links TRBV9 to TRBJ2-2; no firm D call. The CDR3 totals 13 residues. Trimming pared 0 bases from V and 6 bases from J, leaving 6 bases between. CDR1 and CDR2 from the germline V gene are SGDLS and YYNGEE. CDR3 sequence reads: CASSVDGAGELFF. The CDR3 DNA reads as TGTGCCAGCAGCGTAGATGGAGCCGGGGAGCTGTTTTTT.